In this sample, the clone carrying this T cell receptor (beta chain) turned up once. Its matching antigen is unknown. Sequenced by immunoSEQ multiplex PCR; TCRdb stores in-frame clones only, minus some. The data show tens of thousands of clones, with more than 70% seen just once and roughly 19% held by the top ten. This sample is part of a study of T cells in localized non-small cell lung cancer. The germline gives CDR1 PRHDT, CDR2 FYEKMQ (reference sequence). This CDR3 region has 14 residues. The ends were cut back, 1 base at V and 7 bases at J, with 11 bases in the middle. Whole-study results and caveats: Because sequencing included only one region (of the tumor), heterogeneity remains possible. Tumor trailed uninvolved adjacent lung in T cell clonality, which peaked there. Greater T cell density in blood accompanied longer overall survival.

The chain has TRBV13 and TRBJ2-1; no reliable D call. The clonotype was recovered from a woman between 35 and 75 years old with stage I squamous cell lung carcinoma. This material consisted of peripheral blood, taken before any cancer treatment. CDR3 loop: CASSLVGWGNEQFF. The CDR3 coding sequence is TGTGCCAGCAGCTTAGTGGGGTGGGGAAATGAGCAGTTCTTC.